Presented here are 18 T cell receptor beta chains from one specimen sequenced in a study of blood T cells in healthy people across ages. A second PCR, run for about 6 to 12 cycles, used a sample-barcoded 5' primer plus a J-beta primer mix. TCRdb redid the calling of the 5' RACE reads with MiXCR, one entry per CDR3 protein. The sample shows roughly 1.6 million distinct CDR3 sequences, about 32% of them seen only once. Sequencing was done on a sample of blood. The receptors come from a woman aged 25 to 39 in good health.

The chain employs TRBV27 and TRBJ2-1; D not resolved. Germline V gives CDR1 MNHEY, CDR2 SMNVEV (reference sequence). The CDR3 is made up of 14 amino acids. Trimming shortened V by 3 bases and J by 8 bases, and 14 bases separated the two germline ends. The CDR3 region is CASSLGLRSHEQFF. CDR3 bases: TGTGCCAGCAGTTTGGGGTTACGGTCGCATGAGCAGTTCTTC.

Only a few counts were recorded for this clonotype. The chain has TRBV2 and TRBJ1-5; no definite D call. The CDR3 has 13 amino acids. Germline-derived CDR1 and CDR2 are SNHLY and FYNNEI. Trimming removed 1 base from V and 5 bases from J, with 6 bases in between. CDR3 sequence: CASSEEHYQPQHF. CDR3 coding DNA: TGTGCCAGCAGTGAAGAGCATTATCAGCCCCAGCATTTT.

J is TRBJ2-5 and V is TRBV2; D may be TRBD2 (5 bases). The CDR3 is 12 residues long. CDR1 SNHLY and CDR2 FYNNEI come from the germline V gene. Trimming stripped 0 bases from V and 13 bases from J, with 12 bases between. The chain's CDR3 is CASSEAPQGRYF. The CDR3 nucleotides read TGTGCCAGCAGTGAAGCCCCGCAAGGGAGGTACTTC.

The J gene is TRBJ1-1, the V gene TRBV11-2; D unresolved. This CDR3 contains 13 residues. V lost 0 bases to trimming and J lost 5 bases, with 7 bases between them. Germline loops: CDR1 SGHAT, CDR2 FQNNGV. CDR3 coding DNA: TGTGCCAGCAGCTTAGATTTGGGGACTGAAGCTTTCTTT. As protein: CASSLDLGTEAFF.

This clonotype was seen many times. The gene calls are TRBV29-1 and TRBJ2-5; D not certain. Deletions cut 1 base from V and 5 bases from J, with 5 bases between. The CDR3 runs 11 residues. Germline V CDR1 and CDR2: SQVTM, ANQGSEA. CDR3 nucleotide sequence: TGCAGCGTTGAAGTCTGGGAGACCCAGTACTTC. This translates into CSVEVWETQYF.

In this sample, this clonotype turned up a few times. V and J are TRBV7-2 and TRBJ2-1, with no clear D. The CDR3 is 13 residues long. Trimming took off 0 bases at V and 10 bases at J, with 10 bases between the two ends. Germline CDR1 and CDR2: SGHTA and FQGNSA. CDR3 protein: CASSLAKAREQFF. The CDR3 bases are TGTGCCAGCAGCTTAGCCAAAGCAAGGGAGCAGTTCTTC.

The V gene is TRBV25-1, the J gene TRBJ2-3; 7 positions agree with TRBD2. The CDR3 contains 17 residues. Looked up from germline, CDR1 is MGHDK and CDR2 is SYGVNS. V trimming: 6 bases; J trimming: 2 bases; junction bases outside the gene matches: 14. The CDR3 loop is CASRPGSGTIYTDTQYF. CDR3 sequence (DNA): TGTGCCAGCAGACCGGGATCCGGGACTATCTACACAGATACGCAGTATTTT. The full variable domain, with the rest looked up from reference TRBV25-1 and TRBJ2-3, is EADIYQTPRYLVIGTGKKITLECSQTMGHDKMYWYQQDPGMELHLIHYSYGVNSTEKGDLSSESTVSRIRTEHFPLTLESARPSHTSQYLCASRPGSGTIYTDTQYFGPGTRLTVL.

The genes are TRBV7-9 and TRBJ2-7, with 8 bases aligning to TRBD1. This CDR3 region has 16 residues. The germline CDR1 and CDR2 sequences are SEHNR and FQNEAQ (reference sequence). The ends lost 5 bases at V and 5 bases at J; junction bases unmatched: 14. The CDR3 spells CASSKRTGTLGDEQYF. The CDR3 DNA reads TGTGCCAGCAGCAAACGGACAGGGACCCTCGGGGACGAGCAGTACTTC.

In its sample, this clonotype was seen a few times. The J gene is TRBJ2-1, the V gene TRBV12-3 or TRBV12-4; no firm D call. This CDR3 is 11 amino acids long. Trimming stripped 6 bases from V and 8 bases from J, with 8 bases between. The CDR3 nucleotides read TGTGCCAGCAGCTCTTGGTATGAGCAGTTCTTC. Protein sequence: CASSSWYEQFF.

V usage is TRBV20-1 and J usage is TRBJ1-5; 8 positions agree with TRBD1. The CDR3 spans 15 residues. Trimming took 3 bases from V and 5 from J; bases not matched to a gene: 9. Germline V gene sequence: CDR1 DFQATT, CDR2 SNEGSKA (reference sequence). In nucleotides, the CDR3 is TGCAGTGCTAGCCGCCGGACAGGGAAATATCAGCCCCAGCATTTT. This encodes CSASRRTGKYQPQHF.

This clonotype has just a few counts. The V gene is TRBV6-1, the J gene TRBJ2-3; D gene unclear. The CDR3 is 15 residues long. V lost 7 bases and J lost 6, with 20 bases in between. CDR1 is MNHNS, CDR2 SASEGT, per germline. The CDR3 nucleotides read TGTGCCAGCAAGGATGGGCTGATTCTCTCGGATACGCAGTATTTT. Translating it yields CASKDGLILSDTQYF.

This clonotype has more than one count but fewer than ten. The CDR3 is CASRSGNQETQYF. CDR3 coding DNA: TGTGCCAGCAGGAGCGGGAACCAAGAGACCCAGTACTTC. This chain links TRBV12-3 or TRBV12-4 with TRBJ2-5; 7 bases agree with TRBD2. The CDR3 covers 13 residues. The V and J ends lost 6 bases and 0 bases, in that order; junction bases with no gene match: 1.

In its sample, this clonotype was seen many times. This chain uses TRBV12-3 or TRBV12-4 with TRBJ1-2; 7 nucleotides line up with TRBD1. The CDR3 has 13 residues. After removal of 8 bases from V and 2 bases from J, the junction contained 5 bases not matched to a gene. The CDR3 protein is CASQPRGNYGYTF. Here the CDR3 DNA reads TGTGCCAGCCAGCCCAGGGGGAACTATGGCTACACCTTC.

CDR3 coding DNA: TGTGCCACCAGCACTACAATACTAGCGGGAGCCTTTACCGGGGAGCTGTTTTTT. The encoded protein is CATSTTILAGAFTGELFF. The genes are TRBV15 and TRBJ2-2; 11 nucleotides match TRBD2. This CDR3 comprises 18 residues. The junction had 12 bases not matched to a gene; V was cut back by 4 bases and J by 5 bases. The germline gives CDR1 LNHNV, CDR2 YYDKDF (reference sequence).

This clonotype showed up just once. The chain is built from TRBV12-3 or TRBV12-4 and TRBJ1-2; 7 positions match TRBD1. V lost 5 bases to trimming and J lost 7 bases; unmatched junction nucleotides: 10. The length of the CDR3 is 14 residues. The CDR3 loop reads CASSTSDRAVGYTF. Here the CDR3 DNA reads TGTGCCAGCAGTACTTCAGACAGGGCGGTTGGCTACACCTTC.

This clonotype was recorded a few times. The rearrangement uses TRBV6-2 or TRBV6-3 and TRBJ2-1; D is perhaps TRBD1 or TRBD2 (5 bases each). This CDR3 contains 14 residues. Trimming took 0 bases from V and 8 from J, leaving 11 bases between them. Germline V gives CDR1 MNHEY, CDR2 SVGEGT. The CDR3, as DNA: TGTGCCAGCAGTTACTCGAGGGGCAGCGATGAGCAGTTCTTC. Its translation is CASSYSRGSDEQFF.

With respect to this clonotype: This clone may be a read error of a much larger clone one base away. The V gene is TRBV4-3, the J gene TRBJ2-5; 14 bases line up with TRBD2. The CDR3 has 15 amino acids. V shed 1 base and J 11 bases; nucleotides not matched to a gene: 6. Per the germline V gene, CDR1 is LGHNA and CDR2 is YSLEER. The CDR3 sequence is CASSQGGLAGEEQYF. The CDR3 coding sequence is TGCGCCAGCAGCCAAGGGGGACTAGCGGGAGAAGAGCAGTACTTC.

This clonotype came up a few times. The rearrangement uses TRBV6-6 and TRBJ2-4; D is uncertain. This CDR3 comprises 15 residues. Germline V gene sequence: CDR1 MNHNY, CDR2 SVGAGI (reference sequence). V was clipped by 6 bases and J by 3 bases, with 15 bases between them. CDR3 amino acids: CASSLPMDNKNIQYF. CDR3 coding DNA: TGTGCCAGCAGCTTACCTATGGATAACAAAAACATTCAGTACTTC.